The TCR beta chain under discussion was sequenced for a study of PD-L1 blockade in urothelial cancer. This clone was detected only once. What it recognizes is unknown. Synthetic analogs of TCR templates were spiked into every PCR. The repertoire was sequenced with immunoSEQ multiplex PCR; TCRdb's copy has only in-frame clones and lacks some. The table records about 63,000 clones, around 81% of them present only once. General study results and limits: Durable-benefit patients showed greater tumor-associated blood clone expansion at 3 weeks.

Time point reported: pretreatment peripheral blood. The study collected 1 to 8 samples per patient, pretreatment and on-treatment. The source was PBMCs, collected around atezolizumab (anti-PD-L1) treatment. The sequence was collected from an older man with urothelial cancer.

CDR3 DNA sequence: TGTGCCAGCACGCCACGACTAGCGGGAGCGGGCACCGGGGAGCTGTTTTTT. This sequence encodes CASTPRLAGAGTGELFF. The chain carries TRBV11-1 and TRBJ2-2, with TRBD2 matching 12 bases. CDR3 length equals 17 residues. The germline V gene encodes CDR1 SGHAT and CDR2 FQDESV (reference sequence). V shed 7 bases, J shed 4 bases, and the junction held 10 bases outside the gene matches.